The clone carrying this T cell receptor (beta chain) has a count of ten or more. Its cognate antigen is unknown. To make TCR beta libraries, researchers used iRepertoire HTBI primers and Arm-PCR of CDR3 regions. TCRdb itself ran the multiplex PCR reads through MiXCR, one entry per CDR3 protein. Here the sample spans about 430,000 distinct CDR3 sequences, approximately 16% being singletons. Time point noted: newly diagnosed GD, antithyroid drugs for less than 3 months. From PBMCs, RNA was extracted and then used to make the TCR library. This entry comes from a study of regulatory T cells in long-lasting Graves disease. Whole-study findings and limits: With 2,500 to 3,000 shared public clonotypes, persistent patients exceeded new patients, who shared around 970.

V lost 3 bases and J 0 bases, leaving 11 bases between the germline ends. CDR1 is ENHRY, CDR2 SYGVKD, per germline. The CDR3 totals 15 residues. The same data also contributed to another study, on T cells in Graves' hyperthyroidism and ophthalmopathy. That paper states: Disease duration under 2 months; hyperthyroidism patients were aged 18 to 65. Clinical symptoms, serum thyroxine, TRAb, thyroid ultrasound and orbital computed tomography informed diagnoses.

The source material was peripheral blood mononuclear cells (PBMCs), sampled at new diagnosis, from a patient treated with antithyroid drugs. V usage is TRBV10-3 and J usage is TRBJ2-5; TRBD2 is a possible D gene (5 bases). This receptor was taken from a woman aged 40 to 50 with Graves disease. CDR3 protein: CAISDSRADQETQYF. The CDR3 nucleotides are TGTGCCATCAGTGATTCGCGGGCTGACCAAGAGACCCAGTACTTC.